Below are 16 T cell receptor beta chains sequenced from a single sample in a study of blood T cells in healthy people across ages. Primed by a sample-barcoded 5' primer and a J-beta primer mix, a second PCR proceeded for 7 to 11 cycles. Each CDR3 protein is one row after TCRdb ran MiXCR on the 5' RACE reads. The repertoire holds roughly 1.7 million distinct CDR3 sequences, with approximately 32% as singletons. Material for sequencing was blood. Source of these receptors: a woman younger than 45 in good health.

This clonotype was picked up many times. This rearrangement joins TRBV7-2 to TRBJ2-5; 8 positions match TRBD2. CDR3 size: 11 residues. Germline V lookup: CDR1 SGHTA, CDR2 FQGNSA. V lost 8 bases and J lost 5; bases outside the gene matches: 1. The CDR3 nucleotides are TGTGCCAGCGGCGGGGGGGAGACCCAGTACTTC. The encoded protein is CASGGGETQYF. The whole variable domain, filled in from reference TRBV7-2 and TRBJ2-5, reads GAGVSQSPSNKVTEKGKDVELRCDPISGHTALYWYRQSLGQGLEFLIYFQGNSAPDKSGLPSDRFSAERTGGSVSTLTIQRTQQEDSAVYLCASGGGETQYFGPGTRLLVL.

CDR3 sequence: CASSQDQVGDTNYGYTF. CDR3 sequence (DNA): TGCGCCAGCAGCCAAGATCAAGTAGGGGATACTAACTATGGCTACACCTTC. The V gene is TRBV4-1, the J gene TRBJ1-2; tentatively, D is TRBD1 (5 bases). The V and J ends lost 0 bases and 0 bases respectively, with 14 bases between them. Looked up from germline, CDR1 is MGHRA and CDR2 is YSYEKL. There are 17 residues in the CDR3.

This clonotype came up many times. V gene TRBV4-1 combines with J gene TRBJ2-1; tentative D call: TRBD2 (7 bases). CDR3 length: 17 residues. Per germline, CDR1 MGHRA and CDR2 YSYEKL. Trimming cost V 0 bases and J 0 bases, with 12 bases left between them. The CDR3 DNA follows: TGCGCCAGCAGCCAAGAGGGGGGGGCGAGCTCCTACAATGAGCAGTTCTTC. The encoded protein is CASSQEGGASSYNEQFF.

This clonotype turned up a few times. The chain links TRBV30 to TRBJ1-2; D remains unclear. Trimming shortened V by 0 bases and J by 4 bases, and 15 bases separated the two germline ends. This CDR3 is 15 amino acids long. Germline V gene sequence: CDR1 GTSNPN, CDR2 SVGIG (reference sequence). In nucleotides, the CDR3 is TGTGCCTGGAGTGTTGGCATCTCAGAGGCCTATGGCTACACCTTC. Amino acid sequence: CAWSVGISEAYGYTF.

This clonotype came up a few times. V usage is TRBV27 and J usage is TRBJ2-7; 7 nucleotides agree with TRBD2. The CDR3 sequence is 14 residues long. The J segment lost 9 bases and the V segment lost 2 bases, leaving 10 bases of the junction unmatched. Germline V gene data show CDR1 as MNHEY and CDR2 as SMNVEV (reference sequence). CDR3 DNA sequence: TGTGCCAGCAGTTTAGGGAGGGGCCATCTCTTGCAGTACTTC. Protein sequence: CASSLGRGHLLQYF.

The V and J genes are TRBV5-6 and TRBJ2-4; D not certain. TRBJ2-7 explains the end of the DNA better; the J call may be wrong. The germline CDR1 and CDR2 sequences are SGHDT and YYEEEE. This CDR3 has 13 residues. The CDR3 region is CASSFIGDSEQYF. The CDR3, as DNA: TGTGCCAGCAGCTTTATAGGAGACTCCGAGCAGTACTTC.

The rearrangement joins TRBV7-8 to TRBJ1-2; 7 nucleotides align to TRBD1. This CDR3 is 14 amino acids long. Germline V gene data show CDR1 as SGHVS and CDR2 as FQNEAQ. V was pared by 4 bases and J by 5 bases, with 7 bases of the junction left unmatched. In DNA form, the CDR3 reads TGTGCCAGCAGCTCTTACAGGGGTGAATATGGCTACACCTTC. Protein product: CASSSYRGEYGYTF.

This clonotype has a count of ten or more. The chain couples TRBV28 to TRBJ1-1; TRBD1 matches at 7 bases. The CDR3 totals 14 residues. The J segment lost 4 bases and the V segment lost 2 bases, leaving 4 bases of the junction unmatched. In germline, CDR1 is MDHEN, CDR2 SYDVKM. The CDR3 is CASSLRQGGTEAFF. The CDR3 region has the DNA TGTGCCAGCAGTTTAAGACAGGGAGGCACTGAAGCTTTCTTT.

The chain links TRBV7-2 to TRBJ2-5; TRBD2 might be the D (5 bases). V lost 7 bases, J lost 5 bases, and 14 bases lay in between. Germline V gives CDR1 SGHTA, CDR2 FQGNSA. This CDR3 has 13 residues. The CDR3 sequence: CASNSTSLETQYF. In DNA, the CDR3 is TGTGCCAGCAACAGTACTAGTTTGGAGACCCAGTACTTC.

This rearrangement joins TRBV4-1 to TRBJ2-1; D perhaps matches TRBD2 (5 bases). The CDR3 extends over 16 amino acids. Between the trimmed V and J ends, which lost 3 bases and 2 bases, there was a span of 14 bases. In germline, CDR1 is MGHRA, CDR2 YSYEKL. The CDR3, as DNA: TGCGCCAGCAGCCAGGGATGGACTGGAGCCTACAATGAGCAGTTCTTC. Amino acid sequence: CASSQGWTGAYNEQFF.

This clonotype was recorded many times. This chain uses TRBV29-1 with TRBJ2-1; tentative D call: TRBD2 (5 bases). V lost 0 bases and J lost 4, with 13 bases in between. This CDR3 has 15 amino acids. Germline V gene lookup returns CDR1 SQVTM and CDR2 ANQGSEA. CDR3 amino acids: CSVEEEGLTYNEQFF. The CDR3 nucleotides are TGCAGCGTTGAAGAGGAAGGACTTACATACAATGAGCAGTTCTTC.

V is TRBV13 and J is TRBJ1-1; D gene ambiguous. V lost 2 bases to trimming and J lost 2 bases, with 6 bases between them. The germline V gene has CDR1 PRHDT and CDR2 FYEKMQ (reference sequence). The CDR3 length is 13 residues. CDR3 coding DNA: TGTGCCAGCAGCTTAAGAGATAACACTGAAGCTTTCTTT. Residues: CASSLRDNTEAFF.

This clonotype has more than one count but fewer than ten. V gene TRBV12-3 or TRBV12-4 combines with J gene TRBJ2-5; 7 positions agree with TRBD1. V dropped 5 bases and J dropped 7; count of bases not matched to a gene: 4. CDR3 size: 12 residues. Here the CDR3 reads CASSPTGATQYF. For the CDR3, the DNA is TGTGCCAGCAGTCCTACAGGGGCGACCCAGTACTTC.

The rearrangement links TRBV14 to TRBJ2-1; D is undetermined. The CDR3 runs to 14 residues. Germline-derived CDR1 and CDR2 are SGHDN and FVKESK. Trimming stripped 6 bases from V and 5 bases from J, with 14 bases between. CDR3 sequence: CASSVRLLNNEQFF. In DNA, the CDR3 is TGTGCCAGCAGTGTGAGACTCCTTAACAATGAGCAGTTCTTC.

The table lists this clonotype with many counts. This rearrangement joins TRBV12-3 or TRBV12-4 to TRBJ1-2; no reliable D call. The CDR3 is 15 residues long. V was shortened by 5 bases and J by 0 bases, with 13 bases between the two germline ends. CDR3 region: CASSLDIASNYGYTF. Written as DNA, the CDR3 is TGTGCCAGCAGTCTAGACATCGCCTCTAACTATGGCTACACCTTC.

CDR3 in amino acids: CSARGGPVTYGYTF. The CDR3 DNA follows: TGCAGTGCTAGAGGGGGACCGGTAACCTATGGCTACACCTTC. V usage is TRBV20-1 and J usage is TRBJ1-2; D is possibly TRBD1 (5 bases). CDR1 is DFQATT and CDR2 is SNEGSKA in the germline V gene (reference sequence). V shed 1 base and J shed 4 bases, with 13 bases lying between them. The CDR3 spans 14 residues.